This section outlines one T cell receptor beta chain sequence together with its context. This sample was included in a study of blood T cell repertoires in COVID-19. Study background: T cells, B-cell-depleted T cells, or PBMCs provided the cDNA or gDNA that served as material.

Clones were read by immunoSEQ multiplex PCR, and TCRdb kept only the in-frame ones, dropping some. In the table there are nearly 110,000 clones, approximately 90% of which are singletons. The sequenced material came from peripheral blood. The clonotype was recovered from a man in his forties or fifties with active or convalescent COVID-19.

The chain's CDR3 is CASSTSDRGGSPLHF. Written as DNA, the CDR3 is TGTGCCAGCAGTACCTCGGACAGGGGCGGTTCACCCCTCCACTTT. The V gene is TRBV6-6, the J gene TRBJ1-6, with 9 bases aligning to TRBD1. Trimming removed 5 bases from V and 9 bases from J; junction bases left unmatched: 8. The CDR3 loop spans 15 amino acids. The V gene's germline CDR1 is MNHNY and CDR2 SVGAGI (reference sequence).